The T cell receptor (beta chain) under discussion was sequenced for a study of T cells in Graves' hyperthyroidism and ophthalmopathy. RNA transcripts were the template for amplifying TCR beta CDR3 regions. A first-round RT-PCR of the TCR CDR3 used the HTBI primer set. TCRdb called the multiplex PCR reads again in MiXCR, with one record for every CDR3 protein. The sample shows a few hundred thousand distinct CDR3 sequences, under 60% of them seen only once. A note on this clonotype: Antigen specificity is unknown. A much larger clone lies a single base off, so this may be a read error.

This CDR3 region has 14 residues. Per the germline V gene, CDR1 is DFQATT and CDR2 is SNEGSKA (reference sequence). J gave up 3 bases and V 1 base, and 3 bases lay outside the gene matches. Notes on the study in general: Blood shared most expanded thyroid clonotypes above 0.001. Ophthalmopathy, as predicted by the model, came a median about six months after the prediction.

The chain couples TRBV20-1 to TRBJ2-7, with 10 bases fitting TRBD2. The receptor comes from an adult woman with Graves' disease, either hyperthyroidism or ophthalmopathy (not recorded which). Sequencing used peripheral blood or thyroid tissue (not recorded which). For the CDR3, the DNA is TGCAGTGCTAGAGTTCTAGCGGGAGTCTACGAGCAGTACTTC. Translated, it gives CSARVLAGVYEQYF.